What follows are 21 T cell receptor beta chains derived from one specimen sequenced in a study of cytomegalovirus exposure and HLA in healthy donors. PCR employed 60 Vbeta and 13 Jbeta primers. This table comes from immunoSEQ multiplex PCR, and its TCRdb copy is limited to in-frame clones, with some not included. The data show more than 85,000 clones, less than 85% seen once. Sequenced material: PBMCs. These receptors came from a man aged 30 to 39 in good health and CMV-seropositive.

The gene calls are TRBV4-3 and TRBJ2-1; 8 bases map to TRBD2. The germline CDR1 and CDR2 sequences are LGHNA and YSLEER. V trimming: 5 bases; J trimming: 5 bases; junction bases outside the gene matches: 8. CDR3 size: 15 residues. Written as DNA, the CDR3 is TGCGCCAGCAGCGTCGGGAGGGGGGTGGACAATGAGCAGTTCTTC. Its protein product is CASSVGRGVDNEQFF.

This chain connects TRBV11-2 to TRBJ2-5, with TRBD2 matching over 13 bases. This CDR3 is built from 16 residues. V dropped 4 bases and J dropped 1; count of bases not matched to a gene: 3. Germline V CDR1 and CDR2: SGHAT, FQNNGV. The CDR3 spells CASSSWTSGGQETQYF. The CDR3 DNA sequence: TGTGCCAGCAGCTCCTGGACTAGCGGGGGCCAAGAGACCCAGTACTTC.

This clone was counted only a few times. The rearrangement joins TRBV9 to TRBJ2-7; D may be TRBD2 (5 bases). Looked up from germline, CDR1 is SGDLS and CDR2 is YYNGEE. The CDR3 loop spans 14 amino acids. V lost 3 bases to trimming and J lost 0 bases, with 10 bases between them. This CDR3 is CASSAGLSSYEQYF. Written as DNA, the CDR3 is TGTGCCAGCAGCGCAGGACTCAGCTCCTACGAGCAGTACTTC.

The rearrangement links TRBV7-9 to TRBJ1-2; TRBD1 matches 8 bases. The CDR3 covers 13 residues. With 6 bases clipped from V and 3 bases from J, the junction kept 3 bases outside the gene matches. CDR1 is SEHNR, CDR2 FQNEAQ, per germline (reference sequence). The CDR3 region is CASSDRGYYGYTF. In DNA, the CDR3 is TGTGCCAGCAGTGACAGGGGCTACTATGGCTACACCTTC.

This clone appeared once. CDR3 in amino acids: CASSSGVDQPQHF. The CDR3 coding sequence is TGTGCCAGCAGTTCAGGGGTGGATCAGCCCCAGCATTTT. The rearrangement joins TRBV28 to TRBJ1-5, with D perhaps matching TRBD1 (6 bases). The CDR3 runs 13 residues. The V end was cut by 4 bases, the J end by 5 bases, with 9 bases between. Germline V gene lookup returns CDR1 MDHEN and CDR2 SYDVKM.

This clone was observed a single time. The chain links TRBV1 to TRBJ2-1; whether TRBD1, the table's D call, matches the DNA was not checked. TRBV1 has pseudogene status. The CDR3 has 20 residues. In DNA form, the CDR3 reads TGCACCAGCAGCCAAGATGGGGGCGATCGGACCGACCAATTATACAATGAGCAGTTCTTC. It yields the protein CTSSQDGGDRTDQLYNEQFF.

V gene TRBV2 combines with J gene TRBJ1-6; D possibly corresponds to TRBD1 (5 bases). V gave up 6 bases and J gave up 7 bases, with 16 bases separating them. Germline-derived CDR1 and CDR2 are SNHLY and FYNNEI. The CDR3 consists of 15 residues. The CDR3 region is CASRPLRQPNSPLHF. In DNA form, the CDR3 reads TGTGCCAGCAGACCCCTTCGACAGCCGAATTCACCCCTCCACTTT.

The V gene is TRBV28, the J gene TRBJ1-5, with D perhaps matching TRBD1 (6 bases). This CDR3 has 18 residues. V was shortened by 5 bases and J by 4 bases, with 24 bases between the two germline ends. Germline values: CDR1 MDHEN, CDR2 SYDVKM. CDR3 in DNA: TGTGCCAGCAGTGCCTGGGGGGGGCCCTCAAAAAATAATCAGCCCCAGCATTTT. Its protein is CASSAWGGPSKNNQPQHF.

This chain connects TRBV10-1 to TRBJ1-1; D is perhaps TRBD1 (6 bases). The germline gives CDR1 WNHNN, CDR2 SYGVQD (reference sequence). The CDR3 runs to 13 residues. The V and J ends lost 6 bases and 3 bases respectively, with 11 bases between them. This CDR3 reads CASSPGAHTEAFF. As DNA, the CDR3 is TGCGCCAGCAGCCCAGGGGCGCACACTGAAGCTTTCTTT.

The CDR3 region has the DNA TGTGCCAGCAGCCAAGAAAAATGGCAGGAGCAGTTCTTC. Its translation: CASSQEKWQEQFF. This chain uses TRBV14 with TRBJ2-1; the D is unclear. The CDR3 runs 13 residues. CDR1 and CDR2 (germline): SGHDN, FVKESK. The V end was cut by 0 bases, the J end by 10 bases, with 10 bases between.

The chain uses TRBV29-1 and TRBJ1-1; the match to TRBD1 covers 11 bases. CDR1 and CDR2 from the germline V gene are SQVTM and ANQGSEA. This CDR3 region has 13 residues. The V gene end was trimmed by 7 bases and the J gene end by 3 bases; junction bases not matched to a gene: 4. CDR3 sequence (DNA): TGCAGCGGGGACAGGGGGGATGACACTGAAGCTTTCTTT. Residues: CSGDRGDDTEAFF. Full variable domain (rest looked up from reference TRBV29-1 and TRBJ1-1): SAVISQKPSRDICQRGTSLTIQCQVDSQVTMMFWYRQQPGQSLTLIATANQGSEATYESGFVIDKFPISRPNLTFSTLTVSNMSPEDSSIYLCSGDRGDDTEAFFGQGTRLTVV.

The chain combines TRBV7-6 with TRBJ2-7; no firm D call. Trimming pared 1 base from V and 4 bases from J, leaving 8 bases between. In germline, CDR1 is SGHVS, CDR2 FNYEAQ. This CDR3 comprises 13 residues. The DNA for the CDR3 is TGTGCCAGCAGCTTAGGCTCAGAATACGAGCAGTACTTC. This sequence encodes CASSLGSEYEQYF.

The chain recombines TRBV28 with TRBJ2-7; 10 nucleotides align to TRBD2. Germline lookup yields CDR1 MDHEN and CDR2 SYDVKM. V lost 7 bases, J lost 3 bases, and 3 bases stayed unmatched. The CDR3 sequence is 13 residues long. CDR3 region: CASTSGGYYEQYF. The CDR3 DNA follows: TGTGCCAGCACTAGCGGGGGATACTACGAGCAGTACTTC.

The rearrangement uses TRBV5-1 and TRBJ2-5; 9 nucleotides agree with TRBD1. CDR1 and CDR2 (germline): SGHRS, YFSETQ. V shed 4 bases, J shed 1 base, and the junction held 8 bases outside the gene matches. The CDR3 loop spans 16 amino acids. The CDR3 here is CASSISTGGAQETQYF. CDR3 DNA sequence: TGCGCCAGCAGCATTTCGACAGGGGGGGCCCAAGAGACCCAGTACTTC. Full variable domain (outside the CDR3, taken from reference TRBV5-1 and TRBJ2-5): KAGVTQTPRYLIKTRGQQVTLSCSPISGHRSVSWYQQTPGQGLQFLFEYFSETQRNKGNFPGRFSGRQFSNSRSEMNVSTLELGDSALYLCASSISTGGAQETQYFGPGTRLLVL.

The rearrangement links TRBV9 to TRBJ2-3; the D gene is possibly TRBD1 (5 bases). There are 15 residues in the CDR3. V gave up 4 bases and J gave up 3 bases, with 15 bases separating them. Germline loops: CDR1 SGDLS, CDR2 YYNGEE. The CDR3 sequence: CASSSKGLGTDTQYF. Written as DNA, the CDR3 is TGTGCCAGCAGCTCCAAGGGGCTCGGGACAGATACGCAGTATTTT.

This clone was seen a single time. The rearrangement links TRBV2 to TRBJ2-3; TRBD2 is a possible D gene (5 bases). This CDR3 has 12 amino acids. Germline V gene lookup returns CDR1 SNHLY and CDR2 FYNNEI. V lost 6 bases to trimming and J lost 5 bases, with 9 bases between them. In nucleotides, the CDR3 is TGTGCCAGCAGCCTAGCAGTAGATACGCAGTATTTT. Translated, it gives CASSLAVDTQYF.

The chain couples TRBV15 to TRBJ2-7, with unresolved D. V was pared by 0 bases and J by 7 bases, with 13 bases between. Germline-derived CDR1 and CDR2 are LNHNV and YYDKDF (reference sequence). CDR3 size: 14 residues. CDR3 DNA: TGTGCCACCAGCAGAGATCGCGGCAGAGAAGAGCAGTACTTC. Its protein product is CATSRDRGREEQYF.

V is TRBV9 and J is TRBJ1-2, with TRBD1 as a possible D gene (5 bases). The CDR3 loop spans 14 amino acids. Germline V lookup: CDR1 SGDLS, CDR2 YYNGEE. Trimming shortened V by 0 bases and J by 1 base, and 7 bases separated the two germline ends. In nucleotides, the CDR3 is TGTGCCAGCAGCGTAGGCCAGGGTAACTATGGCTACACCTTC. This codes for CASSVGQGNYGYTF.

V is TRBV13 and J is TRBJ2-7; D may be TRBD2 (5 bases). The CDR3 is made up of 12 amino acids. V was pared by 1 base and J by 5 bases, with 6 bases between. CDR1 and CDR2 (germline): PRHDT, FYEKMQ (reference sequence). The CDR3, as DNA: TGTGCCAGCAGCTTAGTGGAGGACGAGCAGTACTTC. Amino acid sequence: CASSLVEDEQYF.

V and J are TRBV4-1 and TRBJ1-2, with unresolved D. Germline CDR1 and CDR2: MGHRA and YSYEKL. The length of the CDR3 is 14 residues. Between the trimmed V and J ends, which lost 0 bases and 8 bases, there was a span of 13 bases. The CDR3 DNA reads as TGCGCCAGCAGCCAAGAGAGGAGGCCGGGGGGCTACACCTTC. This sequence encodes CASSQERRPGGYTF.

The chain uses TRBV19 and TRBJ1-5; 12 nucleotides match TRBD1. Germline trimming cut 4 bases from V and 5 bases from J; bases unmatched to any gene: 3. Germline V gene sequence: CDR1 LNHDA, CDR2 SQIVND (reference sequence). This CDR3 has 15 amino acids. CDR3 in DNA: TGTGCCAGTAGTAGGGACAGGGGGCGAGATCAGCCCCAGCATTTT. Protein product: CASSRDRGRDQPQHF.